This T cell receptor (beta chain) was captured in a study of cytotoxic CD8 clonotypes in ibrutinib-treated CLL. Findings of the study overall: The clonality rise at ibrutinib response reflected private clonotype expansion. Ibrutinib response saw clonality rise, and progression saw it return toward baseline.

Comment on this clone: Antigen specificity is unknown.

The CDR3 spans 14 residues. Trimming took off 3 bases at V and 4 bases at J, with 10 bases between the two ends. The germline gives CDR1 SGHDN, CDR2 FVKESK. Assay used: immunoSEQ multiplex PCR; TCRdb lists only in-frame clones, some missing. The data show roughly 200,000 clones, with roughly 73% seen just once and about an eighth held by the top ten. The gene calls are TRBV14 and TRBJ2-1, with D perhaps given as TRBD1 or TRBD2 (5 bases each). This material consisted of PBMCs, taken after 12 months of ibrutinib treatment. This TCR was sampled from a human donor with chronic lymphocytic leukemia. Written as DNA, the CDR3 is TGTGCCAGCAGCCATCCGGGGCGGTACAATGAGCAGTTCTTC. It translates to CASSHPGRYNEQFF.